These 24 T cell receptor beta chains originate from one sample sequenced in a study of spatial heterogeneity in lung cancer. Findings and limits, study-wide: The number of expanded tumor alpha and beta chains correlated with mutation number.

TCRdb fed the 5' RACE reads into MiXCR, producing one record per CDR3 protein. The sample shows 4,000 to 5,500 distinct CDR3 sequences, under 9.5% of them seen only once. Time point denoted: sample taken at primary tumor resection. Their target antigens are unknown. Sequenced here: lung tumor tissue, sampled at surgery. Receptor source: a female donor with early-stage non-small cell lung cancer.

The chain is built from TRBV6-1 and TRBJ2-7, with D maybe TRBD1 (6 bases). V gave up 1 base and J gave up 3 bases, with 7 bases separating them. This CDR3 has 13 amino acids. CDR1 and CDR2 from the germline V gene are MNHNS and SASEGT. The CDR3 spells CASSEVQGYEQYF. In DNA, the CDR3 is TGTGCCAGCAGTGAAGTACAGGGCTACGAGCAGTACTTC.

The chain is built from TRBV11-3 and TRBJ1-1; no firm D call. This CDR3 contains 14 residues. Trimming took 7 bases from V and 0 from J, leaving 12 bases between them. CDR1 is SGHNT, CDR2 YENEEA, per germline. The CDR3 here is CASNFPGMNTEAFF. Here the CDR3 DNA reads TGTGCCAGCAATTTCCCGGGGATGAACACTGAAGCTTTCTTT.

This clonotype is termed large. J is TRBJ2-3 and V is TRBV4-3, with D maybe TRBD1 (6 bases). The germline V gene encodes CDR1 LGHNA and CDR2 YSLEER. Trimming cost V 3 bases and J 5 bases, with 9 bases left between them. There are 13 residues in the CDR3. The CDR3 is CASSHFRGDTQYF. The CDR3 DNA is TGCGCCAGCAGCCACTTCAGGGGAGATACGCAGTATTTT.

This clonotype was counted only a few times. CDR3 coding DNA: TGTGCCAGCAGCTCCAAGTATGGCTACACCTTC. Translating gives CASSSKYGYTF. V gene TRBV5-6 combines with J gene TRBJ1-2, with D uncertain. This CDR3 has 11 amino acids. Germline assignment: CDR1 SGHDT and CDR2 YYEEEE. V lost 3 bases and J 5 bases, leaving 5 bases between the germline ends.

This clonotype was seen just once. This CDR3 reads CASSLTASSREQYF. CDR3 nucleotide sequence: TGTGCCAGCAGTTTAACGGCTAGCTCACGCGAGCAGTACTTC. This chain connects TRBV28 to TRBJ2-7; D might be TRBD2 (5 bases). V lost 2 bases and J lost 6, with 14 bases in between. This CDR3 has 14 amino acids. Germline assignment: CDR1 MDHEN and CDR2 SYDVKM.

By sample share, this clonotype is medium-sized. The V and J genes are TRBV15 and TRBJ2-7; the D is unclear. The V gene lost 0 bases and the J gene lost 3 bases, with 9 bases spanning the gap. CDR1 and CDR2 (germline): LNHNV, YYDKDF (reference sequence). The CDR3 totals 14 residues. The CDR3 DNA reads TGTGCCACCAGCAGAGACGGCCTAGGCTACGAGCAGTACTTC. The encoded protein is CATSRDGLGYEQYF.

The rearrangement uses TRBV28 and TRBJ2-7, with D possibly being TRBD1 (5 bases). The germline V and J ends were trimmed by 6 bases and 4 bases, with 19 bases remaining between them. The CDR3 consists of 15 residues. Germline V CDR1 and CDR2: MDHEN, SYDVKM. CDR3 amino acids: CASSPTSQDTYEQYF. CDR3 in DNA: TGTGCCAGCAGCCCCACCAGCCAGGACACATACGAGCAGTACTTC. Looking up the rest from reference TRBV28 and TRBJ2-7 gives the full variable domain: DVKVTQSSRYLVKRTGEKVFLECVQDMDHENMFWYRQDPGLGLRLIYFSYDVKMKEKGDIPEGYSVSREKKERFSLILESASTNQTSMYLCASSPTSQDTYEQYFGPGTRLTVT.

This clonotype is deemed medium-sized. This chain uses TRBV29-1 with TRBJ1-2; maybe TRBD1 (5 bases). Between the trimmed V and J ends, which lost 7 bases and 8 bases, there was a span of 11 bases. Germline V gene data show CDR1 as SQVTM and CDR2 as ANQGSEA. The CDR3 runs 10 residues. This CDR3 reads CSAWDGGYTF. The CDR3, as DNA: TGCAGCGCTTGGGACGGGGGCTACACCTTC.

This chain links TRBV3-1 with TRBJ2-3; either TRBD1 or TRBD2 may fit D (5 bases each). The CDR3 covers 15 residues. The V end lost 2 bases, the J end lost 2 bases, and 11 bases lay between the germline ends. The germline V gene encodes CDR1 LGHDT and CDR2 YNNKEL (reference sequence). The CDR3 DNA sequence: TGTGCCAGCAGCCAATGGGACCTCTCCACAGATACGCAGTATTTT. Translation: CASSQWDLSTDTQYF.

In this sample, this clonotype turned up a few times. V usage is TRBV29-1 and J usage is TRBJ1-1; perhaps TRBD1 as D (5 bases). V lost 5 bases and J lost 5, with 15 bases in between. The length of the CDR3 is 13 residues. Germline-derived CDR1 and CDR2 are SQVTM and ANQGSEA. The CDR3 here is CSVSGSGGTEAFF. The CDR3 nucleotides are TGCAGCGTTTCTGGCTCGGGGGGGACTGAAGCTTTCTTT. The full variable domain, in which reference TRBV29-1 and TRBJ1-1 provide the parts outside the CDR3, is SAVISQKPSRDICQRGTSLTIQCQVDSQVTMMFWYRQQPGQSLTLIATANQGSEATYESGFVIDKFPISRPNLTFSTLTVSNMSPEDSSIYLCSVSGSGGTEAFFGQGTRLTVV.

This clonotype was seen more than once but under ten times. The rearrangement links TRBV7-2 to TRBJ2-3; 7 positions match TRBD2. V gave up 5 bases and J gave up 3 bases; unmatched junction bases: 11. The CDR3 runs to 16 residues. CDR1 and CDR2 from the germline V gene are SGHTA and FQGNSA. Here the CDR3 DNA reads TGTGCCAGCAGCAAGACTAGCTTCGAGGGGACAGATACGCAGTATTTT. Translated: CASSKTSFEGTDTQYF.

The rearrangement joins TRBV2 to TRBJ2-7; D might be TRBD2 (5 bases). Trimming removed 5 bases at V and 2 bases at J, with 19 bases between. CDR1 and CDR2 from the germline V gene are SNHLY and FYNNEI. CDR3 size: 16 residues. The CDR3 DNA sequence: TGTGCCAGCAGTTCTCCGACGGAGGATAATCCCTACGAGCAGTACGTC. Translated, it gives CASSSPTEDNPYEQYV.

This clonotype turned up a few times. This chain joins TRBV7-9 and TRBJ2-1, with TRBD2 matching 8 bases. This CDR3 region has 14 residues. CDR1 and CDR2 (germline): SEHNR, FQNEAQ (reference sequence). The V and J ends lost 4 bases and 7 bases, in that order; junction bases with no gene match: 6. In DNA form, the CDR3 reads TGTGCCAGCAGCTCGGAGCGGGGGTCGAATGAGCAGTTCTTC. It specifies CASSSERGSNEQFF.

This clonotype qualifies as large. The CDR3 loop is CASSREREGYTF. CDR3 sequence (DNA): TGTGCCAGCAGCAGAGAACGGGAGGGCTACACCTTC. The rearrangement joins TRBV7-2 to TRBJ1-2; D gene unclear. CDR1 is SGHTA and CDR2 is FQGNSA in the germline V gene. V lost 5 bases and J 8 bases, leaving 12 bases between the germline ends. The CDR3 length is 12 residues.

This clonotype was counted between two and nine times. V and J are TRBV28 and TRBJ1-5, with TRBD1 identical over 7 bases. This CDR3 spans 14 amino acids. V shed 3 bases and J 7 bases; nucleotides not matched to a gene: 6. CDR1 is MDHEN and CDR2 is SYDVKM in the germline V gene. CDR3 sequence (DNA): TGTGCCAGCAGTTTGACAGGGAGTGGCCAGCCCCAGCATTTT. Translation: CASSLTGSGQPQHF.

This clonotype was counted a few times. The J gene is TRBJ2-7, the V gene TRBV7-9; 10 bases are shared with TRBD1. The CDR3 sequence is 15 residues long. CDR1 is SEHNR and CDR2 is FQNEAQ in the germline V gene (reference sequence). Trimming took 5 bases from V and 3 from J; bases not matched to a gene: 7. CDR3 nucleotide sequence: TGTGCCAGCAGCCCTCCCAGGACAGGGGGCTACGAGCAGTACTTC. Its protein product is CASSPPRTGGYEQYF. The variable domain in full, completed from reference TRBV7-9 and TRBJ2-7, reads DTGVSQNPRHKITKRGQNVTFRCDPISEHNRLYWYRQTLGQGPEFLTYFQNEAQLEKSRLLSDRFSAERPKGSFSTLEIQRTEQGDSAMYLCASSPPRTGGYEQYFGPGTRLTVT.

This clonotype was found a few times. The CDR3 DNA reads as TGTGCCAGCAGCTTAGTATGGGGGGGTGGTGAGCAGTTCTTC. Encoded protein: CASSLVWGGGEQFF. The rearrangement links TRBV7-2 to TRBJ2-1; TRBD2 agrees at 7 bases. This CDR3 spans 14 amino acids. V dropped 1 base and J dropped 9; count of bases not matched to a gene: 6. CDR1 and CDR2 (germline): SGHTA, FQGNSA.

This clonotype was counted only a few times. The genes are TRBV7-6 and TRBJ2-3; a weak D match, TRBD2 (6 bases). Germline V lookup: CDR1 SGHVS, CDR2 FNYEAQ. Trimming took off 2 bases at V and 3 bases at J, with 12 bases between the two ends. This CDR3 spans 15 amino acids. The CDR3: CASSLYGGRTDTQYF. Here the CDR3 DNA reads TGTGCCAGCAGCTTATACGGGGGAAGGACAGATACGCAGTATTTT.

This clonotype is medium-sized within its sample. The J gene is TRBJ2-1, the V gene TRBV12-3 or TRBV12-4, with 9 bases identical to TRBD1. V was clipped by 5 bases and J by 3 bases; unmatched bases: 5. The CDR3 contains 15 residues. The CDR3 DNA reads as TGTGCCAGCAGTCTCCGGGACAGGGACTACAATGAGCAGTTCTTC. As protein: CASSLRDRDYNEQFF.

This clonotype is medium-sized. The chain employs TRBV5-6 and TRBJ1-3; D possibly corresponds to TRBD1 (5 bases). With 4 bases removed from V and 3 bases from J, the gap between germline ends came to 23 bases. Germline CDR1 reads SGHDT; CDR2 reads YYEEEE. The CDR3 contains 18 residues. As DNA, the CDR3 is TGTGCCAGCAGCCCGGCCGGGGGGAGCTCTACGTATGGAAACACCATATATTTT. This encodes CASSPAGGSSTYGNTIYF.

This clonotype was counted at least ten times. The chain has TRBV6-6 and TRBJ2-5, with TRBD1 matching over 7 bases. The CDR3 consists of 14 residues. V dropped 6 bases and J dropped 1; count of bases not matched to a gene: 5. Germline CDR1 and CDR2: MNHNY and SVGAGI (reference sequence). The CDR3: CASRTTGPQETQYF. The CDR3 region has the DNA TGTGCCAGCAGAACGACAGGGCCCCAAGAGACCCAGTACTTC.

Within the sample, this clonotype is large (0.1 to 1%). The V gene is TRBV6-2 or TRBV6-3, the J gene TRBJ1-1; no clear D. Trimming removed 3 bases from V and 1 base from J, with 9 bases in between. The CDR3 runs to 14 residues. Germline V gives CDR1 MNHEY, CDR2 SVGEGT. CDR3 protein: CASSYWASNTEAFF. CDR3 DNA sequence: TGTGCCAGCAGTTATTGGGCTTCGAACACTGAAGCTTTCTTT.

This clonotype has just a few counts. J is TRBJ2-5 and V is TRBV20-1; TRBD2 might be the D (5 bases). V was clipped by 3 bases and J by 4 bases, with 12 bases between them. The germline V gene has CDR1 DFQATT and CDR2 SNEGSKA (reference sequence). The CDR3 totals 13 residues. The CDR3 reads CSASGLFRETQYF. The CDR3 region has the DNA TGCAGTGCTAGTGGACTCTTTAGAGAGACCCAGTACTTC.

This clonotype is classed as medium-sized. The chain uses TRBV28 and TRBJ1-5; D is possibly TRBD1 (5 bases). Germline-derived CDR1 and CDR2 are MDHEN and SYDVKM. The CDR3 is 15 amino acids. The germline V and J ends were trimmed by 7 bases and 0 bases, with 13 bases remaining between them. The CDR3 DNA follows: TGTGCCAGCATCAGGGCCCCTTATAGCAATCAGCCCCAGCATTTT. Translating it yields CASIRAPYSNQPQHF.